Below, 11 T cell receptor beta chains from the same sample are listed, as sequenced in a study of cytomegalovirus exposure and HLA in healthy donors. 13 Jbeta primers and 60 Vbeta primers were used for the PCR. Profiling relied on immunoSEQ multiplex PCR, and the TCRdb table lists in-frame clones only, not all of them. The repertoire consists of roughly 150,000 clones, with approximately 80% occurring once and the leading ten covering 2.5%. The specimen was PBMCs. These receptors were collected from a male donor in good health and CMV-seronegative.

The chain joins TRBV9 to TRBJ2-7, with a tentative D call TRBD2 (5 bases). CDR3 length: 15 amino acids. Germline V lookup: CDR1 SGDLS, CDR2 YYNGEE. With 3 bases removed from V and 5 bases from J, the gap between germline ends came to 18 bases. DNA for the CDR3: TGTGCCAGCAGCGCGACCATCGGGGATTGGAACGAGCAGTACTTC. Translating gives CASSATIGDWNEQYF.

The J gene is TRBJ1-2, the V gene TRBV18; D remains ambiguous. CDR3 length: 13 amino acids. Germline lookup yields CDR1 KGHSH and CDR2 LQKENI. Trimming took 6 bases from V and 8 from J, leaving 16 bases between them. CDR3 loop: CASSWSEEEGYTF. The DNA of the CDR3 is TGTGCCAGCTCCTGGAGTGAAGAGGAGGGCTACACCTTC.

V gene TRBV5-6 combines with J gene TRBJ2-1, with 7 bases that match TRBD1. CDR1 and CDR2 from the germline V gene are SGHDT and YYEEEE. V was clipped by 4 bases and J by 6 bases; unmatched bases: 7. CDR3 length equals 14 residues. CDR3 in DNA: TGTGCCAGCAGCCCTCCGACAGGGCCCAATGAGCAGTTCTTC. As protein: CASSPPTGPNEQFF.

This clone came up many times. DNA of the CDR3: TGTGCCAGCAGTGAATGGGGAAGCGGTAATCACGGGGAGCTGTTTTTT. Translating it yields CASSEWGSGNHGELFF. The chain uses TRBV25-1 and TRBJ2-2, with a weak D call TRBD2 (5 bases). The V end was cut by 1 base, the J end by 7 bases, with 16 bases between. CDR3 length equals 16 residues. The germline gives CDR1 MGHDK, CDR2 SYGVNS.

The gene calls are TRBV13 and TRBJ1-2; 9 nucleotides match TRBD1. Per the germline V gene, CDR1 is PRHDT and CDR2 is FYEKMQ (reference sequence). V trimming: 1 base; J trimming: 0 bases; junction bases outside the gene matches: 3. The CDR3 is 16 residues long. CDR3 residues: CASSLDWTGANYGYTF. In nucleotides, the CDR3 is TGTGCCAGCAGCTTAGACTGGACAGGGGCTAACTATGGCTACACCTTC.

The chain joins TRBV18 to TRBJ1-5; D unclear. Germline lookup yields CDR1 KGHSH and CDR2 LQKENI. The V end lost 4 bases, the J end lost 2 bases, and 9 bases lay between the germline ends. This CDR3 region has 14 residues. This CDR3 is CASSLGVGNQPQHF. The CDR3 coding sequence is TGTGCCAGCTCACTCGGGGTGGGCAATCAGCCCCAGCATTTT.

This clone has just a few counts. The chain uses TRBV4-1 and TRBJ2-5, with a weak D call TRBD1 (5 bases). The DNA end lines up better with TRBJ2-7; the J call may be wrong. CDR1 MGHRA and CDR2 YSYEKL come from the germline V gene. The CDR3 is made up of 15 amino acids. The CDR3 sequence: CASSQVQGITYEQYF. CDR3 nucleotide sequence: TGCGCCAGCAGCCAAGTGCAGGGTATAACCTACGAGCAGTACTTC.

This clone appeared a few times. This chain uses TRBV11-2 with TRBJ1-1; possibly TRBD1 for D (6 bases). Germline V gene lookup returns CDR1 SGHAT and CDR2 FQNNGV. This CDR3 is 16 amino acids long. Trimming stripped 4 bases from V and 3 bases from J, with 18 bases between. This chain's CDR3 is CASSSRGGRFYTEAFF. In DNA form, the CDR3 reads TGTGCCAGCAGCTCTAGGGGGGGCAGATTCTACACTGAAGCTTTCTTT.

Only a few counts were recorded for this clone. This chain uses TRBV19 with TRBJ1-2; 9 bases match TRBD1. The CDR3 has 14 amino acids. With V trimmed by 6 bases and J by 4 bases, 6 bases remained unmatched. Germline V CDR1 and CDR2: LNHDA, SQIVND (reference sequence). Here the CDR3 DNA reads TGTGCCAGTAGCCACACAGGGGGCGTCTATGGCTACACCTTC. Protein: CASSHTGGVYGYTF.

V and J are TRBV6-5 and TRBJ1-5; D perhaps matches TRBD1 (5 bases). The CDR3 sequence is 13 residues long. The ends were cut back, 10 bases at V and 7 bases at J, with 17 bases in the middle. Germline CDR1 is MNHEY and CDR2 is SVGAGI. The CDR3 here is CATSGVINQPQHF. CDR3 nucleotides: TGTGCCACCTCGGGGGTAATCAACCAGCCCCAGCATTTT.

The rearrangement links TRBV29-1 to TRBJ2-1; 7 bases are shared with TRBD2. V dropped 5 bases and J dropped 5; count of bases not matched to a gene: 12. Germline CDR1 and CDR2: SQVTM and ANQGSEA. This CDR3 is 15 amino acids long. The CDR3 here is CSVPPRTRAHNEQFF. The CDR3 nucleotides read TGCAGCGTTCCACCAAGGACTAGGGCCCACAATGAGCAGTTCTTC.